This T cell receptor (beta chain) was identified during a study of radiation and T cells in renal cell carcinoma. Overall study findings and caveats: Compared with controls, irradiated tumors showed greater TCR clonality. Irradiated tumors held more dominant CDR3 motifs than control tumors.

The germline gives CDR1 DFQATT, CDR2 SNEGSKA (reference sequence). The CDR3 covers 11 residues. V lost 6 bases to trimming and J lost 5 bases, with 11 bases between them. Treatment denoted: 15 Gy SBRT to primary tumor, nephrectomy 4 weeks later. Nephrectomy followed 15 Gy stereotactic body radiation by 4 weeks. Produced via immunoSEQ multiplex PCR; TCRdb's table is partial and in-frame only. There are roughly 4,900 clones in the sample; roughly 53% occur only once, and approximately 50% lies in the top ten. Points on this clone: The antigen is unknown. Other DNA variants within this sample encode the same CDR3.

Sample: tumor tissue, taken from a patient whose treatment included radiotherapy and nephrectomy. The chain employs TRBV20-1 and TRBJ2-7; D not resolved. The sequence was collected from a man in his 60s with renal cell carcinoma. Here the CDR3 DNA reads TGCAGTGCCCCCGGGCCCGACGAGCAGTACTTC. Translated, it gives CSAPGPDEQYF.